The 26 T cell receptor beta chains presented below share a single source sample, sequenced in a study of OX40 agonist ivuxolimab in advanced cancers. The method was immunoSEQ multiplex PCR; TCRdb's version includes in-frame clones alone and lacks a portion of them. In the table there are several thousand clones, roughly 90% of which are singletons. Sample: CD4+ or CD8+ T cells sorted from blood, taken in a trial of the OX40 agonist ivuxolimab. The receptors originated from an adult with an advanced solid tumor such as melanoma, head and neck, liver or kidney cancer.

The V and J genes are TRBV19 and TRBJ1-1; D not resolved. The germline V and J ends were trimmed by 3 bases and 1 base, with 12 bases remaining between them. This CDR3 is 15 amino acids long. Per the germline V gene, CDR1 is LNHDA and CDR2 is SQIVND (reference sequence). CDR3 loop: CASSMRVLRNTEAFF. CDR3 DNA sequence: TGTGCCAGTAGTATGCGAGTCCTTCGGAACACTGAAGCTTTCTTT.

The chain couples TRBV27 to TRBJ2-5, with D perhaps TRBD1 (7 bases). Germline assignment: CDR1 MNHEY and CDR2 SMNVEV (reference sequence). Trimming pared 6 bases from V and 5 bases from J, leaving 19 bases between. The CDR3 totals 15 residues. CDR3 in DNA: TGTGCCAGCAGGCCCAGCGGGCCAGGGGGGGAGACCCAGTACTTC. This codes for CASRPSGPGGETQYF.

The CDR3 loop is CASRGAGFSPLHF. DNA for the CDR3: TGTGCCAGCAGGGGGGCAGGGTTCTCACCCCTCCACTTT. This chain links TRBV9 with TRBJ1-6; a possible D gene is TRBD1 (6 bases). The V end lost 5 bases, the J end lost 10 bases, and 13 bases lay between the germline ends. Germline V gene lookup returns CDR1 SGDLS and CDR2 YYNGEE. CDR3 length equals 13 residues.

The chain recombines TRBV5-1 with TRBJ2-7, with 7 positions matching TRBD1. The germline CDR1 and CDR2 sequences are SGHRS and YFSETQ. V dropped 4 bases and J dropped 2; count of bases not matched to a gene: 3. The CDR3 spans 13 residues. The CDR3: CASSITGAYEQYF. The CDR3 DNA reads TGCGCCAGCAGCATTACAGGGGCCTACGAGCAGTACTTC.

The rearrangement links TRBV5-6 to TRBJ1-5, with D hard to call. The CDR3 runs to 15 residues. Trimming pared 0 bases from V and 1 base from J, leaving 8 bases between. Germline assignment: CDR1 SGHDT and CDR2 YYEEEE. The CDR3 loop reads CASSLGSTSNQPQHF. In DNA, the CDR3 is TGTGCCAGCAGCTTGGGGTCCACGAGCAATCAGCCCCAGCATTTT. Supplemented by reference TRBV5-6 and TRBJ1-5, the full variable domain reads DAGVTQSPTHLIKTRGQQVTLRCSPKSGHDTVSWYQQALGQGPQFIFQYYEEEERQRGNFPDRFSGHQFPNYSSELNVNALLLGDSALYLCASSLGSTSNQPQHFGDGTRLSIL.

V usage is TRBV2 and J usage is TRBJ1-3; 9 bases agree with TRBD1. The CDR3 consists of 14 residues. The trim removed 11 bases at V and 0 bases at J, leaving 5 bases unmatched. CDR1 SNHLY and CDR2 FYNNEI come from the germline V gene. The CDR3 loop reads CAGMDRGSGNTIYF. CDR3 sequence (DNA): TGTGCCGGAATGGACAGGGGCTCTGGAAACACCATATATTTT.

This chain uses TRBV18 with TRBJ1-1, with unresolved D. The germline V gene has CDR1 KGHSH and CDR2 LQKENI. This CDR3 is 12 amino acids long. The V gene lost 4 bases and the J gene lost 0 bases, with 3 bases spanning the gap. CDR3 region: CASSRMNTEAFF. CDR3 nucleotide sequence: TGTGCCAGCTCACGTATGAACACTGAAGCTTTCTTT.

This clone occurred once. V gene TRBV11-3 combines with J gene TRBJ2-3, with 8 bases that match TRBD1. Germline V gene data show CDR1 as SGHNT and CDR2 as YENEEA. This CDR3 region has 15 residues. The trim removed 2 bases at V and 3 bases at J, leaving 4 bases unmatched. CDR3 residues: CASSLSTGVTDTQYF. Here the CDR3 DNA reads TGTGCCAGCAGCTTATCGACAGGGGTGACAGATACGCAGTATTTT. Full variable domain (remainder filled in from reference TRBV11-3 and TRBJ2-3): EAGVVQSPRYKIIEKKQPVAFWCNPISGHNTLYWYLQNLGQGPELLIRYENEEAVDDSQLPKDRFSAERLKGVDSTLKIQPAELGDSAVYLCASSLSTGVTDTQYFGPGTRLTVL.

The chain employs TRBV2 and TRBJ1-2, with TRBD1 identical over 8 bases. The junction had 8 bases not matched to a gene; V was cut back by 6 bases and J by 5 bases. The CDR3 contains 14 residues. The V gene's germline CDR1 is SNHLY and CDR2 FYNNEI. The CDR3 bases are TGTGCCAGCAGGGACGGACAGGGCAATTATGGCTACACCTTC. This translates into CASRDGQGNYGYTF. Looking up the rest from reference TRBV2 and TRBJ1-2 gives the full variable domain: EPEVTQTPSHQVTQMGQEVILRCVPISNHLYFYWYRQILGQKVEFLVSFYNNEISEKSEIFDDQFSVERPDGSNFTLKIRSTKLEDSAMYFCASRDGQGNYGYTFGSGTRLTVV.

This clone was seen a single time. The V call is TRBV5-1, the J call TRBJ2-7; D gene unclear. V lost 5 bases, J lost 0 bases, and 12 bases lay in between. The CDR3 is made up of 14 amino acids. The germline CDR1 and CDR2 sequences are SGHRS and YFSETQ. The CDR3 DNA is TGCGCCAGCAGTCCTGGACGGAGCTCCTACGAGCAGTACTTC. It specifies CASSPGRSSYEQYF.

In DNA, the CDR3 is TGCGCCAGCAGCTTGGAAGGGAGGCCACCCGGACCCTATGGCTACACCTTC. Protein sequence: CASSLEGRPPGPYGYTF. V gene TRBV5-1 combines with J gene TRBJ1-2, with unresolved D. This CDR3 region has 17 residues. V was shortened by 0 bases and J by 4 bases, with 19 bases between the two germline ends. Germline loops: CDR1 SGHRS, CDR2 YFSETQ.

This chain connects TRBV12-5 to TRBJ2-7, with TRBD1 identical over 9 bases. The germline V gene has CDR1 LGHNT and CDR2 FRNRAP. The CDR3 is made up of 15 amino acids. With 5 bases clipped from V and 5 bases from J, the junction kept 10 bases outside the gene matches. Written as DNA, the CDR3 is TGTGCTAGTGGTCCCCCGGACAGGGGTCTGGACGAGCAGTACTTC. Its protein is CASGPPDRGLDEQYF.

V gene TRBV6-5 combines with J gene TRBJ2-1; the D gene is possibly TRBD2 (5 bases). V was clipped by 4 bases and J by 2 bases, with 6 bases between them. This CDR3 has 13 residues. Germline assignment: CDR1 MNHEY and CDR2 SVGAGI. The CDR3 DNA sequence: TGTGCCAGCAGTTCGGAGGCCTACAATGAGCAGTTCTTC. Its translation is CASSSEAYNEQFF.

As regards this clone: Additional DNA sequences in this sample encode the identical CDR3. The genes are TRBV6-1 and TRBJ2-1; D is uncertain. Germline CDR1 is MNHNS and CDR2 is SASEGT. This CDR3 is built from 12 residues. Deletions cut 3 bases from V and 6 bases from J, with 6 bases between. CDR3 region: CASSEPGNEQFF. CDR3 bases: TGTGCCAGCAGTGAGCCTGGCAATGAGCAGTTCTTC.

The genes are TRBV2 and TRBJ2-5, with TRBD2 matching 7 bases. Germline CDR1 and CDR2: SNHLY and FYNNEI. Trimming at V came to 8 bases and at J to 5 bases, leaving 14 bases not matched to a gene. The CDR3 sequence is 15 residues long. The CDR3 DNA sequence: TGTGCCAGCGATAAACCCGGGATGGGAGGGGAGACCCAGTACTTC. This translates into CASDKPGMGGETQYF.

The V call is TRBV5-4, the J call TRBJ2-1, with 7 positions matching TRBD2. CDR3 length equals 13 residues. Germline V gene lookup returns CDR1 SGHNT and CDR2 YYREEE (reference sequence). V dropped 3 bases and J dropped 5; count of bases not matched to a gene: 2. In DNA, the CDR3 is TGTGCCAGCAGCTCGAGCGGGGACAATGAGCAGTTCTTC. Translating gives CASSSSGDNEQFF.

The chain has TRBV27 and TRBJ1-5, with 7 nucleotides matching TRBD1. CDR1 is MNHEY, CDR2 SMNVEV, per germline (reference sequence). With 5 bases clipped from V and 2 bases from J, the junction kept 9 bases outside the gene matches. The CDR3 is 16 amino acids. CDR3 region: CASSPFSGGGNQPQHF. The CDR3 bases are TGTGCCAGCAGTCCCTTTTCAGGGGGAGGCAATCAGCCCCAGCATTTT.

In its sample, this clone was seen once. The chain uses TRBV7-6 and TRBJ1-1, with D hard to call. The CDR3 extends over 13 amino acids. Deletions cut 5 bases from V and 4 bases from J, with 11 bases between. CDR1 and CDR2 from the germline V gene are SGHVS and FNYEAQ. The CDR3 protein is CASSTEASTEAFF. CDR3 bases: TGTGCCAGCAGCACAGAGGCAAGCACTGAAGCTTTCTTT.

The chain has TRBV19 and TRBJ2-7; D ambiguous. Per the germline V gene, CDR1 is LNHDA and CDR2 is SQIVND (reference sequence). The germline V and J ends were trimmed by 5 bases and 1 base, with 6 bases remaining between them. The CDR3 consists of 12 residues. The CDR3 coding sequence is TGTGCCAGTAGTCCTTCTTCCTACGAGCAGTACTTC. The encoded protein is CASSPSSYEQYF.

This clone was seen once. The chain uses TRBV2 and TRBJ2-3, with D perhaps matching TRBD1 or TRBD2 (5 bases each). CDR1 is SNHLY and CDR2 is FYNNEI in the germline V gene. The CDR3 spans 14 residues. V lost 7 bases and J 0 bases, leaving 11 bases between the germline ends. DNA for the CDR3: TGTGCCAGCACCCCATGGGACAGCACAGATACGCAGTATTTT. This translates into CASTPWDSTDTQYF.

The rearrangement uses TRBV6-4 and TRBJ2-3; tentatively, D is TRBD1 (5 bases). The CDR3 contains 14 residues. The ends were cut back, 4 bases at V and 1 base at J, with 9 bases in the middle. Per germline, CDR1 MRHNA and CDR2 SNTAGT. The CDR3: CASSAGHRTDTQYF. As DNA, the CDR3 is TGTGCCAGCAGTGCCGGACACCGCACAGATACGCAGTATTTT.

This chain joins TRBV19 and TRBJ2-2; 9 bases match TRBD2. Trimming took 3 bases from V and 7 from J; bases not matched to a gene: 3. The CDR3 runs 14 residues. The germline CDR1 and CDR2 sequences are LNHDA and SQIVND (reference sequence). CDR3 in amino acids: CASSIGGGDGELFF. The CDR3 nucleotides are TGTGCCAGTAGTATTGGCGGGGGGGACGGGGAGCTGTTTTTT.

V is TRBV5-6 and J is TRBJ2-7; D remains ambiguous. Trimming took off 0 bases at V and 0 bases at J, with 4 bases between the two ends. Per the germline V gene, CDR1 is SGHDT and CDR2 is YYEEEE. The CDR3 contains 13 residues. The CDR3 nucleotides are TGTGCCAGCAGCTTGGGTAGCTCCTACGAGCAGTACTTC. It codes for CASSLGSSYEQYF.

V usage is TRBV7-9 and J usage is TRBJ1-1, with D uncertain. The germline gives CDR1 SEHNR, CDR2 FQNEAQ (reference sequence). The CDR3 is 10 amino acids. V was shortened by 10 bases and J by 8 bases, with 11 bases between the two germline ends. CDR3 nucleotides: TGTGCCACCGCACGGGCGGAAGCTTTCTTT. This codes for CATARAEAFF.

The gene calls are TRBV6-6 and TRBJ2-3; the match to TRBD2 covers 11 bases. CDR3 length: 16 residues. Germline loops: CDR1 MNHNY, CDR2 SVGAGI (reference sequence). V lost 0 bases, J lost 6 bases, and 5 bases stayed unmatched. DNA for the CDR3: TGTGCCAGCAGTTACTCGATCCTAGCGGGGGGCGATACGCAGTATTTT. Its translation: CASSYSILAGGDTQYF.

J is TRBJ2-7 and V is TRBV19; D is unresolved. This CDR3 is 15 amino acids long. V was pared by 5 bases and J by 0 bases, with 14 bases between. The V gene's germline CDR1 is LNHDA and CDR2 SQIVND (reference sequence). CDR3 sequence: CASSPGSRSSYEQYF. CDR3 DNA: TGTGCCAGTAGTCCGGGTTCACGGAGCTCCTACGAGCAGTACTTC.